This entry lists 10 T cell receptor beta chains sequenced from one sample in a study of CD8+CD57+ T cells in acquired aplastic anemia. TCR beta VDJ and CDR3 profiles were obtained from a genomic DNA template. TCRdb re-derived calls from the reads in MiXCR, one entry per CDR3 protein. The table has fewer than 250,000 distinct CDR3 sequences, approximately 50% seen once. The sequencing sample was made of sorted CD4+, CD8+, or CD8+CD57+ T cells (not recorded which) from PBMCs. These receptor sequences come from a human donor in good health, serving as a control.

V usage is TRBV12-3 or TRBV12-4 and J usage is TRBJ2-7; 7 bases line up with TRBD1. The CDR3 contains 13 residues. Trimming took 6 bases from V and 8 from J; bases not matched to a gene: 10. In nucleotides, the CDR3 is TGTGCCAGCAGCGGACAGGCTTCGCCCCAGCAGTACTTC. This encodes CASSGQASPQQYF.

The chain employs TRBV4-3 and TRBJ1-1, with 8 nucleotides matching TRBD1. This CDR3 is 15 amino acids long. V was clipped by 1 base and J by 6 bases; unmatched bases: 7. Germline V gene lookup returns CDR1 LGHNA and CDR2 YSLEER. The chain's CDR3 is CASSQVGQVNPEAFF. The CDR3, as DNA: TGCGCCAGCAGCCAAGTGGGACAGGTTAATCCTGAAGCTTTCTTT.

This clonotype was recorded many times. The J gene is TRBJ1-2, the V gene TRBV2, with unresolved D. The CDR3 covers 15 residues. Germline V CDR1 and CDR2: SNHLY, FYNNEI. Trimming stripped 7 bases from V and 2 bases from J, with 17 bases between. The CDR3 DNA reads as TGTGCCAGCATGAGAGGGCGGTTGGAGAACTATGGCTACACCTTC. As protein: CASMRGRLENYGYTF.

Notes on this clonotype: A clone one base away is much larger, so this may be a read error. The rearrangement uses TRBV3-1 and TRBJ2-7, with TRBD2 as a possible D gene (5 bases). V gave up 5 bases and J gave up 2 bases, with 13 bases separating them. Germline V gives CDR1 LGHDT, CDR2 YNNKEL (reference sequence). This CDR3 contains 14 residues. CDR3 in DNA: TGTGCCAGCAGCACAAACATCGGGGCCTACGAGCAGTACTTC. Translating it yields CASSTNIGAYEQYF.

The rearrangement links TRBV7-2 to TRBJ2-6; the D is unclear. This CDR3 has 16 amino acids. Germline loops: CDR1 SGHTA, CDR2 FQGNSA. Trimming removed 6 bases at V and 0 bases at J, with 12 bases between. The CDR3 sequence: CASRPPMVSGANVLTF. The CDR3 DNA reads as TGTGCCAGCAGGCCCCCCATGGTCTCTGGGGCCAACGTCCTGACTTTC.

The rearrangement links TRBV15 to TRBJ2-3, with D hard to call. Germline assignment: CDR1 LNHNV and CDR2 YYDKDF (reference sequence). V was trimmed by 0 bases and J by 2 bases, leaving 12 bases between them. This CDR3 region has 16 residues. The DNA of the CDR3 is TGTGCCACCAGCAGAGACCCCGGGTCACTCACAGATACGCAGTATTTT. Its protein is CATSRDPGSLTDTQYF. The variable domain in full, completed from reference TRBV15 and TRBJ2-3, reads DAMVIQNPRYQVTQFGKPVTLSCSQTLNHNVMYWYQQKSSQAPKLLFHYYDKDFNNEADTPDNFQSRRPNTSFCFLDIRSPGLGDTAMYLCATSRDPGSLTDTQYFGPGTRLTVL.

This sequence joins TRBV10-3 and TRBJ1-2, with TRBD1 identical over 8 bases. Trimming removed 4 bases from V and 8 bases from J; junction bases left unmatched: 9. This CDR3 has 14 amino acids. The germline V gene has CDR1 ENHRY and CDR2 SYGVKD. CDR3 in DNA: TGTGCCATCAGTGCCTCCGGACAGGGAAAGGGCTACACCTTC. Its translation: CAISASGQGKGYTF.

This clonotype was counted between two and nine times. A much larger clonotype is one base distant, so this may be a read error. Since the CDR3 does not end with the conserved phenylalanine or tryptophan, this likely comes from a read error. The chain carries TRBV20-1 and TRBJ2-5; no firm D call. Germline V gives CDR1 DFQATT, CDR2 SNEGSKA (reference sequence). The germline V and J ends were trimmed by 8 bases and 1 base, with 14 bases remaining between them. The CDR3 is 13 amino acids. The CDR3 DNA follows: TGCAGTCCCATTTTAGGGTCCCAAGAGACCCAGTACTCC. This gives the protein CSPILGSQETQYS.

The V and J genes are TRBV24-1 and TRBJ2-1; TRBD2 matches at 16 bases. This CDR3 has 17 residues. V lost 0 bases and J lost 9; bases outside the gene matches: 4. CDR1 and CDR2 (germline): KGHDR, SFDVKD. The chain's CDR3 is CATSDLGTSGRVGEQFF. DNA for the CDR3: TGTGCCACCAGTGATTTGGGGACTAGCGGGAGGGTCGGTGAGCAGTTCTTC.

This clonotype was seen at least ten times. In DNA, the CDR3 is TGCGCCAGCAGCCAAGGACAGGGGCCTAATGAAAAACTGTTTTTT. Protein sequence: CASSQGQGPNEKLFF. The chain couples TRBV4-3 to TRBJ1-4; 8 bases are shared with TRBD1. V lost 1 base to trimming and J lost 3 bases; unmatched junction nucleotides: 1. The CDR3 is 15 amino acids. Germline-derived CDR1 and CDR2 are LGHNA and YSLEER.